Listed below are T cell receptor beta chains from one sample, sequenced in a study of blood T cell repertoires in COVID-19. Produced via immunoSEQ multiplex PCR; TCRdb's table is partial and in-frame only. The repertoire holds around 25,000 clones, with 88% as singletons. Material: peripheral blood. The origin of the receptors is a man between 65 and 79 years old in a cohort sampled during active COVID-19. Both conserved end residues are part of each CDR3. The D gene is left open where the match is weak.

v_call	d_call	j_call	cdr3_nt	cdr3_aa
TRBV11-2	NA	TRBJ1-2	TGTGCCAGCAGCTTGCGGGGGATCGGATACTATGGCTACACCTTC	CASSLRGIGYYGYTF
TRBV6-6	NA	TRBJ1-1	TGTGCCAGCAATACGGGGGGCACGGCTTTCTTT	CASNTGGTAFF
TRBV7-9	NA	TRBJ2-1	TGTGCCAGCAGCTTAGGGGCGCTGGTCTCCTACAATGAGCAGTTCTTC	CASSLGALVSYNEQFF
TRBV5-1	TRBD2	TRBJ2-1	TGCGCCAGCAGCAGGCTAGCGGGGCCCAATGAGCAGTTCTTC	CASSRLAGPNEQFF
TRBV7-9	TRBD1	TRBJ1-2	TGTGCCAGCAGCCCGACAGGGTTTGGCTACACCTTC	CASSPTGFGYTF
TRBV5-1	NA	TRBJ1-5	TGCGCCAGCAGCTTGGAAGCTTTTAATCAGCCCCAGCATTTT	CASSLEAFNQPQHF
TRBV3-1/TRBV3-2	TRBD1	TRBJ1-1	TGTGCCAGCAGACATGGGACAGGGAACACTGAAGCTTTCTTT	CASRHGTGNTEAFF
TRBV7-2	NA	TRBJ2-4	TGTGCCAGCAGCTTAAGACATCTAGCCAAAAACATTCAGTACTTC	CASSLRHLAKNIQYF
TRBV28	NA	TRBJ1-1	TGTGCCAGCAGTCTCGATTGGCGGACTGAAGCTTTCTTT	CASSLDWRTEAFF
TRBV7-3	NA	TRBJ2-1	TGTGCCAGCAGTAGAGGGGGTTACAATGAGCAGTTCTTC	CASSRGGYNEQFF